The present entry profiles one TCR beta chain with its context. No cognate antigen has been identified for it. There are no base qualities to consult, and no much larger clone falls within one base. Stable Graves' hyperthyroidism was defined as the absence of progression to ophthalmopathy over 18 months of follow-up. Hyperthyroidism patients were newly diagnosed, with disease duration under 2 months, and aged 18 to 65 years. Patients with uncontrolled infections, other autoimmune diseases, pregnancy or lactation were excluded. Diagnoses were based on clinical symptoms, serum thyroxine and TRAb, thyroid ultrasound and orbital computed tomography. Ficoll-Paque density gradient centrifugation was used to isolate PBMCs from about 10 ml of fresh peripheral blood. Trizol reagent was used to extract total RNA, and RNA quality was then checked on an Agilent 2100 Bioanalyzer. The TCR beta CDR3 regions were amplified from the RNA transcripts. The TCR CDR3 was subjected to a first round of RT-PCR using the HTBI primer set and the Qiagen OneStep RT-PCR kit. Libraries were constructed in a second round of multiplex PCR, after which size selection and purification were performed. Sequencing of the libraries was done on an Illumina HiSeq2000 using paired-end 100 bp reads. The study's processing was this. SOAPnuke was used to process the raw data, throwing out any read that contained adapters or uncalled bases, had a mean Phred below 15, or lacked an exact constant-primer or identifier match. COPE v1.2.5 was used to merge the high-quality paired reads, and each unique nucleotide sequence was defined as a clonotype. MiTCR v1.1 was used to align clonotypes to the IMGT TRBV, TRBD and TRBJ reference segments. The analysis was restricted to V-J combinations with a frequency above 0.0001, which together covered over 99% of the repertoires. The TCS score was defined as the ratio of F50 (clonal expansion) to E x V (chaos), calculated using BLOSUM62-based TCRdist between CDR3 peptides within each V-J. Welch's t-statistics and random forest reduced several hundred V-J features to some 14, which were used in a naive Bayes classifier (R e1071). TCRdb reworked the public reads: Q25 trimming with fastp, MiXCR clone assembly, productive beta chains retained. CDR3 protein duplicates are merged, each entry listing the most common genes and DNA. TCRdb, not the original authors, processed these V and J calls. Here the sample has around 500,000 distinct CDR3 sequences; around an eighth occur a single time. The ten largest clones add up to about a sixth of the sample.

This entry is derived from a study of T cells in Graves' hyperthyroidism and ophthalmopathy (dated by TCRdb to the late 2010s). In terms of the full investigation: Peripheral blood was sampled at the time of initial diagnosis, prior to any treatment. Whether ophthalmopathy could be predicted prospectively was tested in an independent validation cohort made up of under 20 hyperthyroidism patients plus 17 patients who later progressed to ophthalmopathy. TCR V-J signatures able to tell the groups apart were searched for in a discovery cohort of some 97 patients, of whom 43 had Graves' ophthalmopathy and 57 had stable Graves' hyperthyroidism. TCR Vbeta CDR3 sequencing of 130 to 150 peripheral blood samples (43 ophthalmopathy, some 75 hyperthyroidism and approximately 17 progressor patients) is reported in the paper. After sampling, hyperthyroidism patients received methimazole starting at 30 mg daily, and ophthalmopathy patients received high-dose intravenous methylprednisolone. In addition, the study compared T-cell repertoires in thyroid tissue and in blood from roughly six Graves' hyperthyroidism patients. For training and testing, the 100 or so patients in the discovery cohort were randomly divided in a 7:3 ratio.

The germline V gene sets CDR1 to SGHAT and CDR2 to FQNNGV. The germline ends are 11 bases apart after V is trimmed by 1 base and J by 0 bases. The CDR3 spans 16 residues, from the cysteine through the phenylalanine. The sequence is cut down to CDR3 DNA, 48 bases in frame from base 1. What the study reported, not specific to this receptor: In validation, progression to ophthalmopathy was predicted by the model with roughly 71% sensitivity and around 76% specificity, a median of around 6.5 months before onset. In cross-validation, a model built on a 13 V-J signature told ophthalmopathy apart from stable hyperthyroidism with under 90% sensitivity and around 81% specificity, and in testing the same model reached 80%/75%. No statistical method was used to fix the sample size in advance, and group allocation was not hidden from the investigators. Blood samples also contained most of the expanded thyroid clonotypes (frequency above 0.001), which suggests that blood repertoires may reflect thyroid immune responses.

Material for sequencing was blood. The chain employs TRBV11-2 and TRBJ2-3; the D gene is not confidently resolved. The sequence derives from a woman between 18 and 29 years old with Graves' hyperthyroidism. For the CDR3, the sequence is CASSLANWASTDTQYF. The sequenced DNA is TGTGCCAGCAGCTTAGCCAATTGGGCTAGCACAGATACGCAGTATTTT.